A single sample is the source of the 26 T cell receptor beta chains below, sequenced in a study of OX40 agonist ivuxolimab in advanced cancers. Profiling relied on immunoSEQ multiplex PCR, and the TCRdb table lists in-frame clones only, not all of them. Among 50,000 to 75,000 clones listed, 80% to 90% were seen once. The specimen was CD4+ or CD8+ T cells sorted from blood, collected in a trial of the OX40 agonist ivuxolimab. Receptors originate from an adult with an advanced solid tumor such as melanoma, head and neck, liver or kidney cancer.

The chain couples TRBV7-9 to TRBJ2-1; 7 bases line up with TRBD2. Looked up from germline, CDR1 is SEHNR and CDR2 is FQNEAQ (reference sequence). Trimming removed 2 bases from V and 1 base from J; junction bases left unmatched: 5. The CDR3 is 16 amino acids. CDR3 DNA: TGTGCCAGCAGCTTAAGCGCGGGAGTTTCCTACAATGAGCAGTTCTTC. This gives the protein CASSLSAGVSYNEQFF.

This clone has only one observation. The chain uses TRBV28 and TRBJ2-1; no firm D call. The CDR3 is made up of 14 amino acids. Germline lookup yields CDR1 MDHEN and CDR2 SYDVKM. With 7 bases removed from V and 6 bases from J, the gap between germline ends came to 16 bases. CDR3 nucleotide sequence: TGTGCCAGCAATCTGATGCTTCGCTCCAATGAGCAGTTCTTC. Its protein product is CASNLMLRSNEQFF.

This chain links TRBV27 with TRBJ2-7; D is perhaps TRBD1 or TRBD2 (5 bases each). Germline V gene lookup returns CDR1 MNHEY and CDR2 SMNVEV (reference sequence). The CDR3 is made up of 13 amino acids. Trimming removed 2 bases from V and 5 bases from J, with 10 bases in between. The CDR3 nucleotides are TGTGCCAGCAGTTTAGTCAGGGAGCACGAGCAGTACTTC. It translates to CASSLVREHEQYF.

This clone appeared once. The V gene is TRBV27, the J gene TRBJ2-7, with 9 bases matching TRBD1. Trimming took 0 bases from V and 4 from J; bases not matched to a gene: 1. The CDR3 runs 14 residues. Per the germline V gene, CDR1 is MNHEY and CDR2 is SMNVEV (reference sequence). The CDR3 here is CASSLSTGGYEQYF. The CDR3 DNA reads TGTGCCAGCAGTTTATCGACAGGGGGGTACGAGCAGTACTTC.

A word on this clone: At one end the junction does not follow the germline gene, possibly because of a read error. The chain joins TRBV2 to TRBJ1-3, with D perhaps matching TRBD1 (5 bases). The CDR3 has 16 amino acids. Per germline, CDR1 SNHLY and CDR2 FYNNEI. CDR3 protein: CASGELATGSGNTIYF. CDR3 nucleotide sequence: TGTGCCAGCGGTGAATTGGCCACAGGCTCTGGAAACACCATATATTTT. Supplemented by reference TRBV2 and TRBJ1-3, the full variable domain reads EPEVTQTPSHQVTQMGQEVILRCVPISNHLYFYWYRQILGQKVEFLVSFYNNEISEKSEIFDDQFSVERPDGSNFTLKIRSTKLEDSAMYFCASGELATGSGNTIYFGEGSWLTVV.

J is TRBJ1-1 and V is TRBV19; a possible D gene is TRBD1 (6 bases). CDR1 and CDR2 (germline): LNHDA, SQIVND (reference sequence). This CDR3 spans 13 amino acids. The V and J ends lost 6 bases and 6 bases respectively, with 14 bases between them. DNA for the CDR3: TGTGCCAGTAGCCCCACAGGGTGGGCTGAAGCTTTCTTT. It specifies CASSPTGWAEAFF.

This chain uses TRBV5-4 with TRBJ2-7, with unresolved D. This CDR3 has 13 amino acids. Trimming took 2 bases from V and 1 from J, leaving 7 bases between them. Looked up from germline, CDR1 is SGHNT and CDR2 is YYREEE (reference sequence). The CDR3 DNA reads TGTGCCAGCAGCTTATGGTCGTCCTACGAGCAGTACTTC. Translation gives CASSLWSSYEQYF.

This chain links TRBV4-1 with TRBJ2-3; no firm D call. The CDR3 spans 13 residues. The V gene lost 0 bases and the J gene lost 5 bases, with 6 bases spanning the gap. Germline V lookup: CDR1 MGHRA, CDR2 YSYEKL. DNA of the CDR3: TGCGCCAGCAGCCAAGATAGAGAAGATACGCAGTATTTT. Translating gives CASSQDREDTQYF.

The rearrangement joins TRBV19 to TRBJ1-1; 10 bases align to TRBD1. Germline values: CDR1 LNHDA, CDR2 SQIVND (reference sequence). Trimming took 6 bases from V and 1 from J; bases not matched to a gene: 17. This CDR3 has 19 residues. The CDR3 is CASSIRPGQGNKQNTEAFF. In DNA form, the CDR3 reads TGTGCCAGTAGCATTAGACCGGGACAGGGGAACAAGCAGAACACTGAAGCTTTCTTT.

V gene TRBV4-1 combines with J gene TRBJ2-1; unclear D gene. The CDR3 is made up of 11 amino acids. Germline V gives CDR1 MGHRA, CDR2 YSYEKL. V lost 2 bases and J lost 9, with 5 bases in between. CDR3 amino acids: CASSQIGEQFF. Written as DNA, the CDR3 is TGCGCCAGCAGCCAAATAGGTGAGCAGTTCTTC.

The J gene is TRBJ2-7, the V gene TRBV5-4, with TRBD2 matching over 9 bases. CDR1 and CDR2 from the germline V gene are SGHNT and YYREEE (reference sequence). J gave up 0 bases and V 4 bases, and 8 bases lay outside the gene matches. This CDR3 comprises 16 residues. The CDR3 sequence: CASSPDGSGSSYEQYF. The CDR3 nucleotides are TGTGCCAGCAGCCCAGACGGTAGCGGGAGCTCCTACGAGCAGTACTTC.

The chain employs TRBV27 and TRBJ2-7; a possible D gene is TRBD2 (6 bases). The CDR3 is 15 amino acids. Germline lookup yields CDR1 MNHEY and CDR2 SMNVEV (reference sequence). Trimming removed 1 base from V and 5 bases from J, with 15 bases in between. CDR3 protein: CASSLWNGRSDEQYF. CDR3 bases: TGTGCCAGCAGTTTATGGAACGGGAGATCCGACGAGCAGTACTTC.

The V and J genes are TRBV6-5 and TRBJ2-7, with TRBD2 matching 7 bases. The CDR3 consists of 15 residues. In germline, CDR1 is MNHEY, CDR2 SVGAGI. Trimming took 8 bases from V and 0 from J; bases not matched to a gene: 10. CDR3 sequence: CASALAGTNSYEQYF. The CDR3 nucleotides are TGTGCCAGCGCTCTGGCCGGGACTAACTCCTACGAGCAGTACTTC.

The chain couples TRBV7-9 to TRBJ2-7; D gene ambiguous. The V and J ends lost 4 bases and 8 bases respectively, with 12 bases between them. Germline lookup yields CDR1 SEHNR and CDR2 FQNEAQ (reference sequence). The CDR3 covers 12 residues. In DNA form, the CDR3 reads TGTGCCAGCAGCTCCGGGTCTCCCCAGCAGTACTTC. This gives the protein CASSSGSPQQYF. The full variable domain, with the rest looked up from reference TRBV7-9 and TRBJ2-7, is DTGVSQNPRHKITKRGQNVTFRCDPISEHNRLYWYRQTLGQGPEFLTYFQNEAQLEKSRLLSDRFSAERPKGSFSTLEIQRTEQGDSAMYLCASSSGSPQQYFGPGTRLTVT.

The chain recombines TRBV5-1 with TRBJ2-5; 7 bases agree with TRBD1. Germline CDR1 reads SGHRS; CDR2 reads YFSETQ. Losses at the gene ends were 0 bases for V and 1 base for J; bases not matched to a gene: 9. CDR3 size: 17 residues. CDR3 region: CASSLGRTGTAQETQYF. CDR3 in DNA: TGCGCCAGCAGCTTGGGGCGAACCGGGACAGCCCAAGAGACCCAGTACTTC.

The CDR3: CASSEAPWKQGGTEAFF. DNA of the CDR3: TGTGCCAGCAGTGAAGCCCCGTGGAAACAGGGGGGCACTGAAGCTTTCTTT. This sequence joins TRBV6-1 and TRBJ1-1; 8 bases align to TRBD1. Germline assignment: CDR1 MNHNS and CDR2 SASEGT. V dropped 0 bases and J dropped 4; count of bases not matched to a gene: 10. This CDR3 comprises 17 residues.

The gene calls are TRBV7-9 and TRBJ1-1; TRBD1 matches at 9 bases. CDR1 SEHNR and CDR2 FQNEAQ come from the germline V gene (reference sequence). CDR3 length equals 12 residues. The J segment lost 0 bases and the V segment lost 11 bases, leaving 1 base of the junction unmatched. The chain's CDR3 is CAGTGMNTEAFF. CDR3 coding DNA: TGTGCCGGGACAGGGATGAACACTGAAGCTTTCTTT.

The V gene is TRBV19, the J gene TRBJ2-2; 7 nucleotides align to TRBD1. Looked up from germline, CDR1 is LNHDA and CDR2 is SQIVND (reference sequence). V shed 4 bases and J 5 bases; nucleotides not matched to a gene: 1. This CDR3 contains 13 residues. CDR3 coding DNA: TGTGCCAGTAGTACACAGGGGACCGGGGAGCTGTTTTTT. Translated: CASSTQGTGELFF.

CDR3 in amino acids: CASSSRDRTQETQYF. Written as DNA, the CDR3 is TGCGCCAGCAGCTCCAGGGACAGAACGCAAGAGACCCAGTACTTC. The V and J genes are TRBV5-1 and TRBJ2-5, with 7 bases lining up with TRBD1. J gave up 2 bases and V 3 bases, and 7 bases lay outside the gene matches. This CDR3 contains 15 residues. From germline, CDR1 is SGHRS and CDR2 YFSETQ.

The chain has TRBV7-6 and TRBJ2-7, with 7 bases that match TRBD2. The ends lost 5 bases at V and 4 bases at J; junction bases unmatched: 11. This CDR3 is built from 15 residues. Germline CDR1 SGHVS, CDR2 FNYEAQ. CDR3 loop: CASSPAGQTPYEQYF. CDR3 nucleotide sequence: TGTGCCAGCAGCCCAGCGGGGCAGACGCCTTACGAGCAGTACTTC. Full variable domain (outside the CDR3, taken from reference TRBV7-6 and TRBJ2-7): GAGVSQSPRYKVTKRGQDVALRCDPISGHVSLYWYRQALGQGPEFLTYFNYEAQQDKSGLPNDRFSAERPEGSISTLTIQRTEQRDSAMYRCASSPAGQTPYEQYFGPGTRLTVT.

V is TRBV7-9 and J is TRBJ2-2; D is uncertain. Trimming stripped 4 bases from V and 0 bases from J, with 12 bases between. The CDR3 has 16 amino acids. The germline V gene has CDR1 SEHNR and CDR2 FQNEAQ (reference sequence). The CDR3, as DNA: TGTGCCAGCAGCTCCCCAAGGAGCCCGAACACCGGGGAGCTGTTTTTT. As protein: CASSSPRSPNTGELFF.

The V call is TRBV6-5, the J call TRBJ2-1, with 9 bases fitting TRBD1. The CDR3 length is 14 residues. The germline V gene has CDR1 MNHEY and CDR2 SVGAGI. The V segment lost 6 bases and the J segment 4 bases; nucleotides outside the gene matches: 4. CDR3 sequence (DNA): TGTGCCAGCAGCACCGGGACAGGGTACAATGAGCAGTTCTTC. As protein: CASSTGTGYNEQFF.

The rearrangement links TRBV6-5 to TRBJ1-1, with 7 nucleotides matching TRBD1. The V gene's germline CDR1 is MNHEY and CDR2 SVGAGI. This CDR3 is built from 14 residues. After removal of 6 bases from V and 3 bases from J, the junction contained 7 bases not matched to a gene. The CDR3 loop reads CASSPRDSDTEAFF. CDR3 bases: TGTGCCAGCAGCCCCCGGGACAGTGACACTGAAGCTTTCTTT.

V gene TRBV7-9 combines with J gene TRBJ2-3; unclear D gene. The V end was cut by 5 bases, the J end by 6 bases, with 12 bases between. The CDR3 is made up of 13 amino acids. Germline CDR1 and CDR2: SEHNR and FQNEAQ (reference sequence). CDR3 loop: CASSPALDDTQYF. The CDR3 region has the DNA TGTGCCAGCAGCCCCGCCCTCGATGATACGCAGTATTTT.

The genes are TRBV5-1 and TRBJ2-1; D ambiguous. Germline V gives CDR1 SGHRS, CDR2 YFSETQ. CDR3 size: 13 residues. Deletions cut 0 bases from V and 6 bases from J, with 7 bases between. The CDR3 DNA sequence: TGCGCCAGCAGCTTGGTCTCCGGCAATGAGCAGTTCTTC. It yields the protein CASSLVSGNEQFF.

V usage is TRBV18 and J usage is TRBJ1-5, with TRBD1 matching 9 bases. V shed 8 bases, J shed 5 bases, and the junction held 10 bases outside the gene matches. Looked up from germline, CDR1 is KGHSH and CDR2 is LQKENI. The CDR3 contains 15 residues. The CDR3 here is CASRTGEDWDQPQHF. CDR3 DNA sequence: TGTGCCAGCCGGACAGGGGAGGATTGGGATCAGCCCCAGCATTTT.